The clone carrying this TCR beta chain was seen only a few times. The second PCR ran roughly 7 to 12 cycles with a sample-barcoded 5' primer and J-beta primers. Every cDNA was tagged by a template-switch adaptor with 12 random nucleotides. One entry per CDR3 protein results from TCRdb running MiXCR on the 5' RACE reads. The sample holds roughly 800,000 distinct CDR3 sequences, 20% to 30% seen once. The sample belongs to a study of blood T cells in healthy people across ages. The CDR3 has 13 residues. CDR1 SNHLY and CDR2 FYNNEI come from the germline V gene. The ends were cut back, 8 bases at V and 5 bases at J, with 14 bases in the middle. These same records also appear under a second study, on T cells of mothers and their children. Per that paper: When mothers and children were related, their normalized repertoire overlap, which was always slightly higher, did not differ significantly from that of unrelated pairs.

What was sequenced was blood. This TCR was recovered from a boy between 5 and 17 years old in good health. The gene calls are TRBV2 and TRBJ2-3; TRBD1 might be the D (5 bases). The CDR3: CASLNRRGDTQYF. The CDR3, as DNA: TGTGCCAGCCTGAACCGTAGGGGAGATACGCAGTATTTT.